The source of this TCR beta chain is a study of beta chain features in type 1 diabetes. V lost 4 bases and J 11 bases, leaving 14 bases between the germline ends. Germline lookup yields CDR1 SEHNR and CDR2 FQNEAQ (reference sequence). This CDR3 spans 12 amino acids. Reverse transcribing all isolated RNA meant expressed TCRB transcripts were sequenced. Assay: immunoSEQ multiplex PCR; the TCRdb copy retains only in-frame clones and omits some. The table has under 300,000 clones, approximately 24% seen once. Study-wide results and limits: Significant though moderate, a shortening of TCRB CDR3s appeared in all four CD4+ subsets of Type 1 diabetes patients.

This clone was seen only a few times. Its antigen is undetermined. Sequenced sample: naive CD4+ T cells from blood. The V call is TRBV7-9, the J call TRBJ1-1; D is unresolved. This clonotype originated in a woman between 25 and 40 years old with type 1 diabetes. The CDR3 loop is CASSSSTLRAFF. The DNA of the CDR3 is TGTGCCAGCAGCTCCTCAACCCTGCGGGCTTTCTTT.